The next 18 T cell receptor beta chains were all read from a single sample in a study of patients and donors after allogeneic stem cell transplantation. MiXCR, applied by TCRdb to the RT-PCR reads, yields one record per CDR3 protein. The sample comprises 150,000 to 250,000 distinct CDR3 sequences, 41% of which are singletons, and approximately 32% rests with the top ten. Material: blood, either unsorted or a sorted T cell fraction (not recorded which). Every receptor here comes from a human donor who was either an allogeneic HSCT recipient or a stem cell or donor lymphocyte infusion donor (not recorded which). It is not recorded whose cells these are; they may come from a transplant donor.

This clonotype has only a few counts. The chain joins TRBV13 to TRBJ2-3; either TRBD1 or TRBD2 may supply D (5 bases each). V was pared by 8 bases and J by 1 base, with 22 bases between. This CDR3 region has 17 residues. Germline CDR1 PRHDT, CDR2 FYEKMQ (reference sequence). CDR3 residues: CASRDLGPHYGTDTQYF. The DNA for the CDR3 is TGTGCCAGCCGTGATTTGGGACCCCATTATGGCACAGATACGCAGTATTTT.

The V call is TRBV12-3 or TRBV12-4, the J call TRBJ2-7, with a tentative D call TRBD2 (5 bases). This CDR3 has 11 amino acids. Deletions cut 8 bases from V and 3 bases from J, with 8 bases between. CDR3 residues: CASGGHYEQYF. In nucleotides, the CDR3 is TGTGCCAGCGGCGGGCACTACGAGCAGTACTTC.

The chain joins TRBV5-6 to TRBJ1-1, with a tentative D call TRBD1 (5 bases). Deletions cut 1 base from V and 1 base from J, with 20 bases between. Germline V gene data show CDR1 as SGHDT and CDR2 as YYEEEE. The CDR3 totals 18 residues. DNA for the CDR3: TGTGCCAGCAGCTTGATCTCAGGGCGGTGGGGTTCGAACACTGAAGCTTTCTTT. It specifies CASSLISGRWGSNTEAFF.

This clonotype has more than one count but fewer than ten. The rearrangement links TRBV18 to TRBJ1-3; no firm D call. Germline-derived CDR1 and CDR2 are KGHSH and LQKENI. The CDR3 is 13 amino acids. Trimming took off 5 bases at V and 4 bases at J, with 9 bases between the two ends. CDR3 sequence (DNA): TGTGCCAGCTCAGCGGTGGGCGGAAACACCATATATTTT. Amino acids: CASSAVGGNTIYF.

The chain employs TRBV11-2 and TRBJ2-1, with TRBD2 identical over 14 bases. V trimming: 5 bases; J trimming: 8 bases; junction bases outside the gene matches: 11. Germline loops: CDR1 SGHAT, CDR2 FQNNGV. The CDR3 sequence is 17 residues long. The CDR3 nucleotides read TGTGCCAGCAGCGTAGCCGGGACTAGCGGGAGTCACGATGAGCAGTTCTTC. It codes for CASSVAGTSGSHDEQFF.

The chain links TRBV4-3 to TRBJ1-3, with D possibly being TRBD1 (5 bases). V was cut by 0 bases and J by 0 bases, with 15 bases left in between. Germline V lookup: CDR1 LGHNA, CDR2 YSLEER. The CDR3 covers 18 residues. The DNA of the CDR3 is TGCGCCAGCAGCCAAGATCTGGCGGGACCACCCTCTGGAAACACCATATATTTT. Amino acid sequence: CASSQDLAGPPSGNTIYF.

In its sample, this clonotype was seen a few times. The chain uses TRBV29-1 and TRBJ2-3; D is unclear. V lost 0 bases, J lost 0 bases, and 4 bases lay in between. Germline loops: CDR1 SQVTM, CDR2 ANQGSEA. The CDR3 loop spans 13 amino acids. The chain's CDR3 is CSVEDGSTDTQYF. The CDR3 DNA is TGCAGCGTTGAAGATGGCAGCACAGATACGCAGTATTTT.

The CDR3 region has the DNA TGCGCCAGCAGCTTGGTTTTGCAGAGCTCCTACAATGAGCAGTTCTTC. This translates into CASSLVLQSSYNEQFF. The genes are TRBV5-1 and TRBJ2-1; D is unresolved. This CDR3 is built from 16 residues. The V end lost 0 bases, the J end lost 0 bases, and 10 bases lay between the germline ends. Per the germline V gene, CDR1 is SGHRS and CDR2 is YFSETQ.

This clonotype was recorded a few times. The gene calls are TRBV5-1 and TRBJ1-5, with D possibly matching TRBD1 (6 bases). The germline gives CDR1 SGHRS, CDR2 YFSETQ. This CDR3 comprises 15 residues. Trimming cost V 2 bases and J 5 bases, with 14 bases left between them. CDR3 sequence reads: CASSLPQGKDQPQHF. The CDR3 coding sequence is TGCGCCAGCAGCTTACCCCAGGGGAAGGATCAGCCCCAGCATTTT.

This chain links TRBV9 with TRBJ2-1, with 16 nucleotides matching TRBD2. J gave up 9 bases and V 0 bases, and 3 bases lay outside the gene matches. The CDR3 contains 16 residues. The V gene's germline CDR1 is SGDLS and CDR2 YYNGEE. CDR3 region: CASSVEGTSGRGEQFF. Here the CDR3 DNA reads TGTGCCAGCAGCGTAGAGGGGACTAGCGGGAGGGGTGAGCAGTTCTTC.

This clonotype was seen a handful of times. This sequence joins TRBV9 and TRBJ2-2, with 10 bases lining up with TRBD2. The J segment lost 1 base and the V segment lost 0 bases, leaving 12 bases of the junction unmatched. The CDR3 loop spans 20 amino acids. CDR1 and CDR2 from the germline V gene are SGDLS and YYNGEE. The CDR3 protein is CASSVAPVTSGTLNTGELFF. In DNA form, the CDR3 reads TGTGCCAGCAGCGTAGCTCCCGTAACTAGCGGGACACTGAACACCGGGGAGCTGTTTTTT.

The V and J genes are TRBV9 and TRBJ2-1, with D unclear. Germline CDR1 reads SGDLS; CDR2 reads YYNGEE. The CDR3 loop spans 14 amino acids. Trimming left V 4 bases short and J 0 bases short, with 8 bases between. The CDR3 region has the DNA TGTGCCAGCAGCCCCCGGAGCTCCTACAATGAGCAGTTCTTC. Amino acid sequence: CASSPRSSYNEQFF.

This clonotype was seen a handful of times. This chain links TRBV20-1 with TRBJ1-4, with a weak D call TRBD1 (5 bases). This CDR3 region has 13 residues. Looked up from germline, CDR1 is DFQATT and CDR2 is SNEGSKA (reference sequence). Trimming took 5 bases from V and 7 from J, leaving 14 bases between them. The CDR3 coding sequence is TGCAGTGCTCCCCAGGGTGGTTCTGAAAAACTGTTTTTT. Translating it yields CSAPQGGSEKLFF.

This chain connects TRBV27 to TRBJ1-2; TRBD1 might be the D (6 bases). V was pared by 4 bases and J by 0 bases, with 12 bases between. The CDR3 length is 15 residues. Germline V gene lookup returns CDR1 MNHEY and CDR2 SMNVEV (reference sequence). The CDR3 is CASSWAAGANYGYTF. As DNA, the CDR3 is TGTGCCAGCAGTTGGGCCGCAGGGGCTAACTATGGCTACACCTTC.

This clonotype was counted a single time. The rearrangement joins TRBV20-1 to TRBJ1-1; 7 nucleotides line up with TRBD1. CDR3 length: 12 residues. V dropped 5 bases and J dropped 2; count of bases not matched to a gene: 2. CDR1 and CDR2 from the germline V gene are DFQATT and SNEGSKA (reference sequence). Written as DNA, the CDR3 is TGCAGTGCTGGGACAGATAACACTGAAGCTTTCTTT. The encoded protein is CSAGTDNTEAFF.

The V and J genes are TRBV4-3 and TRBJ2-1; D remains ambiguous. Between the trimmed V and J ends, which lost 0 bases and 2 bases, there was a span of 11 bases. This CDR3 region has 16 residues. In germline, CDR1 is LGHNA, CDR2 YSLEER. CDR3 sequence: CASSQDPTVTYNEQFF. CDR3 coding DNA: TGCGCCAGCAGCCAAGATCCGACGGTTACCTACAATGAGCAGTTCTTC.

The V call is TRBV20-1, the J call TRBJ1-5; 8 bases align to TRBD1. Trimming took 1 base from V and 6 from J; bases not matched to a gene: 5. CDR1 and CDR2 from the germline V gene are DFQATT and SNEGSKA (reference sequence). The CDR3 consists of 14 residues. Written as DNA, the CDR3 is TGCAGTGCTAGAGGGCAGGGGGCGGCTCAGCCCCAGCATTTT. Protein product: CSARGQGAAQPQHF.

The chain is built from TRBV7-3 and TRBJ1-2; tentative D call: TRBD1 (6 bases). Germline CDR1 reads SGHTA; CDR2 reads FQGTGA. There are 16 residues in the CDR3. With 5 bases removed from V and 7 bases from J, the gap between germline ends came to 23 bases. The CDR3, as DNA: TGTGCCAGCAGCCCCCCAGACAGGCACGGTGTTAGTGGCTACACCTTC. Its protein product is CASSPPDRHGVSGYTF.